This TCR beta chain came from a study of blood T cell repertoires in COVID-19. Study overall: Italy, Spain and the United States were the sources of the convalescent and acute COVID-19 samples. The cDNA or gDNA used as material had been derived from T cells, B-cell-depleted T cells, or PBMCs.

The germline V gene encodes CDR1 SQVTM and CDR2 ANQGSEA. The V gene end was trimmed by 4 bases and the J gene end by 2 bases; junction bases not matched to a gene: 15. The CDR3 has 17 residues. As originally analysed: Amplification of reference gene primers provided the estimated nucleated cell counts. The repertoire was sequenced with immunoSEQ multiplex PCR; TCRdb's copy has only in-frame clones and lacks some. V and J calls and clone size are those listed in that table; D and trimming were worked out from the DNA. Of around 260,000 clones listed, 75% to 90% were seen once; the top ten hold approximately 1.5%.

The genes are TRBV29-1 and TRBJ1-1, with TRBD1 matching over 8 bases. Sequenced: peripheral blood. The clonotype was recovered from a middle-aged woman who had recovered from COVID-19. CDR3 DNA sequence: TGCAGCGTTGTCAAAACAGGGGGTTTGTTCGGAAACACTGAAGCTTTCTTT. Its translation is CSVVKTGGLFGNTEAFF.